This T cell receptor (beta chain) was recorded in a study of blood T cell repertoires in COVID-19. Study as a whole: The origin of the acute and convalescent COVID-19 samples was the United States, Italy and Spain. T cells, B-cell-depleted T cells, or PBMCs provided the cDNA or gDNA that served as material.

TCRdb's copy holds only in-frame clones and misses some; the assay was immunoSEQ multiplex PCR. The top ten clones hold under 8% of a sample with hundreds of thousands of clones, roughly 88% of them seen once. From germline, CDR1 is MDHEN and CDR2 SYDVKM. V lost 3 bases to trimming and J lost 8 bases; unmatched junction nucleotides: 6. The CDR3 spans 14 residues. Sequencing was performed on peripheral blood. This chain uses TRBV28 with TRBJ2-1, with 8 bases matching TRBD1. This sequence originates from a woman in her 30s with COVID-19, enrolled during active disease. CDR3: CASSLAGGIYEQFF. The DNA of the CDR3 is TGTGCCAGCAGTTTGGCAGGGGGCATCTATGAGCAGTTCTTC.